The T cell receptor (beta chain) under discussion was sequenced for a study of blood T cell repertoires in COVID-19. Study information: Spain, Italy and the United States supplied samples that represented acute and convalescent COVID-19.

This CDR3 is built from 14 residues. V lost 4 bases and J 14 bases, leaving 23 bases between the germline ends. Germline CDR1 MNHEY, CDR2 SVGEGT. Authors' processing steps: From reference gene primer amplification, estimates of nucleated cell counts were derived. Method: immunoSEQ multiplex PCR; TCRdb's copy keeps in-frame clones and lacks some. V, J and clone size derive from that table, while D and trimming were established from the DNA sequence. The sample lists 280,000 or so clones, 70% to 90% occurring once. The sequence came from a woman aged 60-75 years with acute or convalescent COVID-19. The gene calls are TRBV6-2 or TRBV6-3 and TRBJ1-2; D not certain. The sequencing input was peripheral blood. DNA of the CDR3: TGTGCCAGCAGTTTCTCTGGGCCCGGGAGTCGAGAAACCTTC. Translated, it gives CASSFSGPGSRETF.